The 21 T cell receptor beta chains listed next were all sequenced from one sample in a study of Graves' ophthalmopathy and Graves' hyperthyroidism. Amplifying from RNA transcripts, the study obtained TCR beta CDR3 regions. A first-round RT-PCR used HTBI primers, followed by a second-round multiplex PCR. TCRdb passed the multiplex PCR reads through MiXCR, listing each CDR3 protein once. The sample records 400,000 or so distinct CDR3 sequences, approximately 15% being singletons. The sequenced sample consisted of peripheral blood. The receptor set was obtained from a woman aged 18-35 years with stable Graves' hyperthyroidism.

This clonotype showed up many times. Here the CDR3 DNA reads TGCAGTGCTAGAGAACCGACAGTCACTAACTATGGCTACACCTTC. It yields the protein CSAREPTVTNYGYTF. V usage is TRBV20-1 and J usage is TRBJ1-2, with D possibly TRBD1 on 5 matching bases. The V and J ends lost 0 bases and 0 bases respectively, with 11 bases between them. Germline values: CDR1 DFQATT, CDR2 SNEGSKA (reference sequence). The length of the CDR3 is 15 residues.

A remark on this clonotype: Given the absence of the conserved phenylalanine or tryptophan at the CDR3 end, a read error is likely. The chain has TRBV19 and TRBJ1-1; TRBD1 might be the D (6 bases). This CDR3 is built from 15 residues. Per the germline V gene, CDR1 is LNHDA and CDR2 is SQIVND (reference sequence). Trimming removed 4 bases from V and 8 bases from J, with 20 bases in between. CDR3 sequence: CASSTTDRARVEAFV. CDR3 nucleotides: TGTGCCAGTAGTACTACGGACAGAGCTAGGGTCGAAGCTTTCGTT.

This clonotype was seen at least ten times. The V call is TRBV24-1, the J call TRBJ1-1; D not certain. The CDR3 spans 14 residues. V was shortened by 7 bases and J by 4 bases, with 15 bases between the two germline ends. Germline lookup yields CDR1 KGHDR and CDR2 SFDVKD. This CDR3 reads CATRPTGLTTEAFF. The CDR3 coding sequence is TGTGCCACCAGACCCACGGGTCTGACCACTGAAGCTTTCTTT.

This clonotype was picked up many times. The V gene is TRBV12-3 or TRBV12-4, the J gene TRBJ1-2; no clear D gene. V gave up 6 bases and J gave up 7 bases, with 15 bases separating them. The CDR3 length is 13 residues. CDR3 sequence reads: CASSHRRLGGYTF. In nucleotides, the CDR3 is TGTGCCAGCAGCCATCGACGGCTTGGTGGCTACACCTTC.

This clonotype was seen at least ten times. V gene TRBV4-2 combines with J gene TRBJ2-5, with D perhaps being TRBD1 or TRBD2 (6 bases each). The ends were cut back, 0 bases at V and 3 bases at J, with 14 bases in the middle. This CDR3 comprises 16 residues. Germline CDR1 is LGHNA and CDR2 is YNFKEQ. CDR3: CASSQEAGGRKETQYF. The CDR3 DNA is TGTGCCAGCAGCCAAGAGGCCGGGGGCAGGAAAGAGACCCAGTACTTC.

This chain connects TRBV9 to TRBJ2-7, with TRBD2 matching 7 bases. J gave up 5 bases and V 0 bases, and 11 bases lay outside the gene matches. The germline CDR1 and CDR2 sequences are SGDLS and YYNGEE. This CDR3 is 16 amino acids long. The DNA of the CDR3 is TGTGCCAGCAGCGTAGGGAGGCGGGGAGGGTTCAACGAGCAGTACTTC. Translation gives CASSVGRRGGFNEQYF.

This clonotype was picked up many times. The chain has TRBV6-2 or TRBV6-3 and TRBJ2-2; TRBD1 or TRBD2 may be the D gene (5 bases each). Germline lookup yields CDR1 MNHEY and CDR2 SVGEGT. Trimming took 5 bases from V and 7 from J, leaving 17 bases between them. The CDR3 spans 15 residues. The CDR3 loop reads CASSDSGGMVGELFF. The CDR3 DNA sequence: TGTGCCAGCAGTGACAGCGGCGGAATGGTCGGGGAGCTGTTTTTT.

Turning to this clonotype: The junction and the germline gene differ at one end; a read error may be behind it. V and J are TRBV5-1 and TRBJ2-4, with D possibly being TRBD1 (6 bases). Germline CDR1 is SGHRS and CDR2 is YFSETQ. CDR3 size: 14 residues. CDR3 residues: CASSFYGRGDIKYF. The CDR3 nucleotides read TGCGCCAGCAGCTTTTACGGGCGAGGGGACATTAAGTACTTC. Full variable domain (remainder filled in from reference TRBV5-1 and TRBJ2-4): KAGVTQTPRYLIKTRGQQVTLSCSPISGHRSVSWYQQTPGQGLQFLFEYFSETQRNKGNFPGRFSGRQFSNSRSEMNVSTLELGDSALYLCASSFYGRGDIKYFGAGTRLSVL.

This clonotype has ten or more counts. DNA of the CDR3: TGTGCCAGCAGCTCGGGACCTCAGGAAGAGACCCAGTACTTC. Amino acid sequence: CASSSGPQEETQYF. J is TRBJ2-5 and V is TRBV5-6, with D tentatively TRBD1 or TRBD2 (5 bases each). Germline CDR1 reads SGHDT; CDR2 reads YYEEEE. V was cut by 3 bases and J by 3 bases, with 12 bases left in between. This CDR3 has 14 amino acids.

This clonotype was seen a handful of times. The chain combines TRBV29-1 with TRBJ2-7, with D possibly called TRBD1 or TRBD2 (6 bases each). The CDR3 spans 14 residues. Germline values: CDR1 SQVTM, CDR2 ANQGSEA. Trimming took 7 bases from V and 2 from J, leaving 18 bases between them. The CDR3 nucleotides are TGCAGCGGGGTGGGGGGCGACGGGACCTACGAGCAGTACTTC. Its translation is CSGVGGDGTYEQYF.

This clonotype was observed at least ten times. The chain employs TRBV9 and TRBJ2-7; TRBD1 matches 7 bases. The CDR3 spans 15 residues. V lost 0 bases and J lost 2; bases outside the gene matches: 5. Germline V gene sequence: CDR1 SGDLS, CDR2 YYNGEE. CDR3 sequence reads: CASSVGARGTYEQYF. As DNA, the CDR3 is TGTGCCAGCAGCGTAGGGGCCAGGGGGACCTACGAGCAGTACTTC.

This clonotype was seen repeatedly, ten times or more. The V gene is TRBV4-1, the J gene TRBJ2-7, with 9 bases identical to TRBD1. The J segment lost 1 base and the V segment lost 7 bases, leaving 8 bases of the junction unmatched. The CDR3 is made up of 15 amino acids. Germline V CDR1 and CDR2: MGHRA, YSYEKL. The CDR3 region has the DNA TGCGCCAGCACCATAGACAGGGGGGTTTCCTACGAGCAGTACTTC. Protein sequence: CASTIDRGVSYEQYF.

This clonotype was found once. The rearrangement joins TRBV6-5 to TRBJ2-7, with a possible D match to TRBD2 (5 bases). The germline V gene has CDR1 MNHEY and CDR2 SVGAGI. V gave up 0 bases and J gave up 6 bases, with 9 bases separating them. The CDR3 is 13 amino acids. In DNA, the CDR3 is TGTGCCAGCAGTTACTCAGAGGGTTCCGAGCAGTACTTC. Translated, it gives CASSYSEGSEQYF.

This clonotype has ten or more counts. This rearrangement joins TRBV7-8 to TRBJ2-7, with D perhaps being TRBD1 or TRBD2 (5 bases each). Germline values: CDR1 SGHVS, CDR2 FQNEAQ. CDR3 length: 15 amino acids. V dropped 4 bases and J dropped 2 bases, with 15 bases sitting between them. CDR3 in amino acids: CASSYREGNPYEQYF. CDR3 in DNA: TGTGCCAGCAGCTACCGTGAGGGGAACCCCTACGAGCAGTACTTC. The full variable domain, completed using reference TRBV7-8 and TRBJ2-7, is GAGVSQSPRYKVAKRGQDVALRCDPISGHVSLFWYQQALGQGPEFLTYFQNEAQLDKSGLPSDRFFAERPEGSVSTLKIQRTQQEDSAVYLCASSYREGNPYEQYFGPGTRLTVT.

This clonotype appeared many times. The genes are TRBV6-5 and TRBJ1-2; unclear D gene. Germline V CDR1 and CDR2: MNHEY, SVGAGI. V was pared by 6 bases and J by 4 bases, with 6 bases between. The CDR3 totals 11 residues. CDR3 protein: CASRQFYGYTF. CDR3 nucleotides: TGTGCCAGCAGGCAGTTCTATGGCTACACCTTC.

Many counts were recorded for this clonotype. The V gene is TRBV3-1, the J gene TRBJ2-5; 7 bases agree with TRBD2. CDR3 length: 17 amino acids. Trimming took 4 bases from V and 2 from J; bases not matched to a gene: 13. The germline gives CDR1 LGHDT, CDR2 YNNKEL (reference sequence). The CDR3 region has the DNA TGTGCCAGCAGCCCAACCCGCGGTCCAGCGGGGCAAGAGACCCAGTACTTC. Translation gives CASSPTRGPAGQETQYF.

This clonotype was seen at least ten times. One end of the junction fails to match germline, which may point to a read error. The V gene is TRBV7-7, the J gene TRBJ1-1, with 11 bases aligning to TRBD1. Germline CDR1 is SSHAT and CDR2 is FNYEAQ (reference sequence). The CDR3 is 16 residues long. CDR3 loop: CASTNEDRGRWTEAFF. In DNA, the CDR3 is TGTGCTAGCACCAACGAGGACAGGGGGCGTTGGACTGAAGCTTTCTTT.

This clonotype was observed at least ten times. The chain uses TRBV5-1 and TRBJ1-1, with D perhaps TRBD1 (5 bases). The V gene lost 5 bases and the J gene lost 8 bases, with 19 bases spanning the gap. This CDR3 region has 14 residues. CDR1 and CDR2 from the germline V gene are SGHRS and YFSETQ. CDR3 residues: CASRGGSGPIEAFF. The CDR3 DNA is TGCGCCAGCAGAGGAGGTTCGGGGCCAATAGAAGCTTTCTTT.

This clonotype showed up many times. The chain has TRBV6-1 and TRBJ1-6; D might be TRBD1 (5 bases). Germline V gene lookup returns CDR1 MNHNS and CDR2 SASEGT. The V and J ends lost 1 base and 10 bases respectively, with 11 bases between them. The CDR3 consists of 14 residues. In DNA form, the CDR3 reads TGTGCCAGCAGTGAAGTACAGGCGGGGTCACCCCTCCACTTT. Encoded protein: CASSEVQAGSPLHF.

This clonotype came up many times. Relative to the germline gene, one junction end is altered; a read error may explain this. The chain uses TRBV20-1 and TRBJ2-4; 7 nucleotides agree with TRBD1. This CDR3 is built from 15 residues. The germline CDR1 and CDR2 sequences are DFQATT and SNEGSKA (reference sequence). In DNA form, the CDR3 reads TGCAGTGCGTTGAAAAGGGGGCTGGCCAAAAACATTCAGTGCTTC. Translated, it gives CSALKRGLAKNIQCF.

This clonotype was observed many times. The chain carries TRBV2 and TRBJ1-5; weak D call: TRBD1 (5 bases). This CDR3 is built from 14 residues. Looked up from germline, CDR1 is SNHLY and CDR2 is FYNNEI. V was trimmed by 8 bases and J by 1 base, leaving 12 bases between them. CDR3 amino acids: CASAGTGSNQPQHF. The DNA of the CDR3 is TGTGCCAGCGCTGGGACCGGAAGCAATCAGCCCCAGCATTTT. Full variable domain (rest looked up from reference TRBV2 and TRBJ1-5): EPEVTQTPSHQVTQMGQEVILRCVPISNHLYFYWYRQILGQKVEFLVSFYNNEISEKSEIFDDQFSVERPDGSNFTLKIRSTKLEDSAMYFCASAGTGSNQPQHFGDGTRLSIL.